Many counts were recorded for the clone carrying this T cell receptor beta chain. Its antigen is currently unknown. Sequencing targeted expressed TCRB transcripts, as all isolated RNA had been reverse transcribed. Only in-frame clones appear in the TCRdb table, and some are missing; sequencing was by immunoSEQ multiplex PCR. The sample includes about 370,000 clones, 8.5% to 10% seen only once; the top ten take around 0.66%. A sort by CD45RO/CCR7/CD25/CD127/CD95/CD27 yielded CD4+ naive, central memory, regulatory and stem cell-like memory cells. The sample is drawn from a study of beta chain features in type 1 diabetes. Notes on the study in general: In every one of the four CD4+ subsets, TCRB CDR3s were moderately but significantly shorter in Type 1 diabetes patients.

The V and J ends lost 6 bases and 2 bases respectively, with 16 bases between them. CDR3 size: 15 residues. Germline lookup yields CDR1 SGDLS and CDR2 YYNGEE. Sequences were obtained from central memory CD4+ T cells from blood. The TCR sequence derives from a young man with type 1 diabetes. V gene TRBV9 combines with J gene TRBJ2-3; D perhaps matches TRBD2 (6 bases). The CDR3 reads CASTPTGGLTDTQYF. The CDR3 coding sequence is TGTGCCAGCACACCCACAGGAGGGCTCACAGATACGCAGTATTTT. The full variable domain, in which reference TRBV9 and TRBJ2-3 provide the parts outside the CDR3, is DSGVTQTPKHLITATGQRVTLRCSPRSGDLSVYWYQQSLDQGLQFLIQYYNGEERAKGNILERFSAQQFPDLHSELNLSSLELGDSALYFCASTPTGGLTDTQYFGPGTRLTVL.